This TCR beta chain was captured in a study of identical twins. In TCRdb, the 5' RACE reads were re-called with MiXCR into one record per CDR3 protein. The sample holds about 730,000 distinct CDR3 sequences; around 20% are singletons and the top ten take roughly 4.3%. V was shortened by 8 bases and J by 1 base, with 11 bases between the two germline ends. CDR1 and CDR2 from the germline V gene are MNHEY and SMNVEV (reference sequence). The CDR3 covers 14 residues. These records were also assigned to another study, of T cells expressing NK-cell markers. That source notes: NKG2C+ dominant clonotypes from 6 or 7 donors made up roughly 1.0-8% of CD8+ T cells.

The rearrangement uses TRBV27 and TRBJ2-2, with D perhaps matching TRBD1 or TRBD2 (5 bases each). Sample: PBMCs. This sequence originates from a woman aged 18-29 years in good health. CDR3 amino acids: CASSWDVNTGELFF. The CDR3 DNA reads as TGTGCCAGCTCCTGGGACGTGAACACCGGGGAGCTGTTTTTT.